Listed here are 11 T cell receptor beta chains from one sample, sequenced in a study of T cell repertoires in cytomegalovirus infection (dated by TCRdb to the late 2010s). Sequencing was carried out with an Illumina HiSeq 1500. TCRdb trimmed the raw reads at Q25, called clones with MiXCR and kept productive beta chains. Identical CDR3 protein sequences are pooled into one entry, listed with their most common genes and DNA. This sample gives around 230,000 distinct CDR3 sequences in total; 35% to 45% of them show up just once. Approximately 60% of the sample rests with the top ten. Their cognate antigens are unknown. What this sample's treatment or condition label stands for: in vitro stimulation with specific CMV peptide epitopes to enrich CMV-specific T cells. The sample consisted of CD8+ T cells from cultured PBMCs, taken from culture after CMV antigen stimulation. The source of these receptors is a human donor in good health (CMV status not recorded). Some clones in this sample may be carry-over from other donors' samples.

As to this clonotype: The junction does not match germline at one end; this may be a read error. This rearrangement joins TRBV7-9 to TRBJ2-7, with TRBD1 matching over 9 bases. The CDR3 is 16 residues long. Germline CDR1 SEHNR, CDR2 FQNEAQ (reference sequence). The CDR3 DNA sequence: TGTGCAAGCAGCTCTCCTCGCGGGACAGGGACATACGAGAAGTACTTC. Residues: CASSSPRGTGTYEKYF.

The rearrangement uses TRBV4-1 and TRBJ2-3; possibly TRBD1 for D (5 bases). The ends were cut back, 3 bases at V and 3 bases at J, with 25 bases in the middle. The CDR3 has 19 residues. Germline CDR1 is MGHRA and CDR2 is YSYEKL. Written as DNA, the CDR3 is TGCGCCAGCAGCCAGGCTAACCTTCTTCTCGGGTCAGGGACAGATACGCAGTATTTT. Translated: CASSQANLLLGSGTDTQYF.

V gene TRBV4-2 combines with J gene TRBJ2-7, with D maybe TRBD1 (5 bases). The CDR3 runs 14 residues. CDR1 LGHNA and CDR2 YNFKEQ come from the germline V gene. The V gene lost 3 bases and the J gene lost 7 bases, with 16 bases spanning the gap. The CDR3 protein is CASSQDVRVREQYF. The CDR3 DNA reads TGTGCCAGCAGCCAGGACGTCAGGGTTAGGGAGCAGTACTTC.

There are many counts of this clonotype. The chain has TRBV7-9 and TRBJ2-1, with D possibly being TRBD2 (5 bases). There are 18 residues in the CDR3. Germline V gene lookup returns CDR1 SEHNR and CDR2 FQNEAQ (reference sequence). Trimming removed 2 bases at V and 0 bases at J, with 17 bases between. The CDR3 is CASSLFAASLLSYNEQFF. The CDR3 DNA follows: TGTGCCAGCAGCTTATTTGCGGCTAGCCTTCTCTCCTACAATGAGCAGTTCTTC. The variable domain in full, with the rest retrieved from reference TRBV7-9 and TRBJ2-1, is DTGVSQNPRHKITKRGQNVTFRCDPISEHNRLYWYRQTLGQGPEFLTYFQNEAQLEKSRLLSDRFSAERPKGSFSTLEIQRTEQGDSAMYLCASSLFAASLLSYNEQFFGPGTRLTVL.

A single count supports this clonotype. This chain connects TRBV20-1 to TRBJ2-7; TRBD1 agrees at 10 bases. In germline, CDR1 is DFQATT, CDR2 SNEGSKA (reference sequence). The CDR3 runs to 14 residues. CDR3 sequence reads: CSGTGAISSYEQYF. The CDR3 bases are TGCAGCGGGACAGGGGCTATCAGCTCCTACGAGCAGTACTTC.

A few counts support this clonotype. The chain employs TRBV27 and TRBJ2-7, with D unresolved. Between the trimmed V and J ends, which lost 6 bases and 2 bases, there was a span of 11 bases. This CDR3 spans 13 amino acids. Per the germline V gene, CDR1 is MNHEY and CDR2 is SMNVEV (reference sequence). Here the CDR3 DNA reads TGTGCCAGCAGCCCGCAACGAGCCTACGAGCAGTACTTC. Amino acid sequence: CASSPQRAYEQYF.

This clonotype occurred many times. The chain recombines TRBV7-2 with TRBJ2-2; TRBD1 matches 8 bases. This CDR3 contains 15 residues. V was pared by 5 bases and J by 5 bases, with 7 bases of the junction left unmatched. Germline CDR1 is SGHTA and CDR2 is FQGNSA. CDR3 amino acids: CASSPWQGATGELFF. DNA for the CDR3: TGTGCCAGCAGCCCATGGCAGGGGGCTACCGGGGAGCTGTTTTTT.

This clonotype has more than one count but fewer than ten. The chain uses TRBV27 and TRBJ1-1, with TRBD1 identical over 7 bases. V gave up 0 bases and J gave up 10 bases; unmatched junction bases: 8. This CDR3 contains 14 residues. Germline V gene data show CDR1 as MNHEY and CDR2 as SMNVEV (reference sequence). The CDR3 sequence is CASSLSRDSLRAFF. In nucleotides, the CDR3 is TGTGCCAGCAGTTTATCTCGGGACAGTCTTCGAGCTTTCTTT.

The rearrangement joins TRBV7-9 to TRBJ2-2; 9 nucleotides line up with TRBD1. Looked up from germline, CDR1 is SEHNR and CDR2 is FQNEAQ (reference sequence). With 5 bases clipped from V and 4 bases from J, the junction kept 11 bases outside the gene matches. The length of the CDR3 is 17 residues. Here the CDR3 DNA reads TGTGCCAGCAGCCTTCCGGGACAGGGAGTGAGCACCGGGGAGCTGTTTTTT. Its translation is CASSLPGQGVSTGELFF.

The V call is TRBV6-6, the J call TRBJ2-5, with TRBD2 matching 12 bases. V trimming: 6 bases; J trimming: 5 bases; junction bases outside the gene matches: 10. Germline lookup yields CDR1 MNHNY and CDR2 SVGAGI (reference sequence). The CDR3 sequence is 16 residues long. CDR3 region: CASSAYTSGRRETQYF. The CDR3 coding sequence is TGTGCCAGCAGCGCCTACACTAGCGGGAGGAGGGAGACCCAGTACTTC.

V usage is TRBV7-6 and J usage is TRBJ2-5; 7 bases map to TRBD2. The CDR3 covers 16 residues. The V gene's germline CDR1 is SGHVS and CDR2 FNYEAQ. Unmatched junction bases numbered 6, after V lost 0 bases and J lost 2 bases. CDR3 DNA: TGTGCCAGCAGCTTAGCACGACTAGCCCAACAAGAGACCCAGTACTTC. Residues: CASSLARLAQQETQYF.